This T cell receptor (beta chain) was documented in a study of blood T cell repertoires in COVID-19. Study information: Whether acute or convalescent, the COVID-19 samples came from the United States, Italy and Spain.

TCRdb keeps only in-frame clones here, not all; method: immunoSEQ multiplex PCR. The table shows approximately 150,000 clones, with approximately 90% occurring only once. Germline assignment: CDR1 LNHDA and CDR2 SQIVND (reference sequence). This CDR3 has 14 residues. The V end was cut by 4 bases, the J end by 3 bases, with 10 bases between. The chain uses TRBV19 and TRBJ1-5, with D tentatively TRBD1 (5 bases). The clonotype originates from a human donor in a cohort sampled during active COVID-19. What was sequenced was peripheral blood. CDR3: CASSTQGDNQPQHF. The DNA of the CDR3 is TGTGCCAGTAGTACCCAGGGCGACAATCAGCCCCAGCATTTT.